These 18 T cell receptor beta chains share one sample of origin, sequenced in a study of post-analysis software for immune sequencing data. Findings and caveats of the study: There were five or six TRBV segments more frequent in patients than controls, and TRBV5-6, TRBV5-1 and TRBV20-1 were among them.

What these receptors recognize is not known. Built from TCR beta cDNA, the libraries had unique molecular identifiers in them. TCRdb ran MiXCR on the PCR reads and lists one entry per CDR3 protein. Of approximately 260,000 distinct CDR3 sequences listed, approximately 34% were seen once; the top ten hold 4.5% to 5.5%. Sequencing was done on a sample of blood. These TCRs come from a girl aged 10 to 17 with multiple sclerosis.

A note on this clonotype: A read error may explain this, as a much larger clone is one base away. The rearrangement joins TRBV27 to TRBJ1-5, with 12 bases matching TRBD1. Germline V gives CDR1 MNHEY, CDR2 SMNVEV (reference sequence). The CDR3 runs to 15 residues. The CDR3 here is CASSSGTGGNQSQHF. CDR3 DNA: TGTGCCAGCAGTTCCGGGACAGGGGGCAATCAGTCCCAGCATTTT.

The gene calls are TRBV5-1 and TRBJ2-7; unclear D gene. The germline V gene has CDR1 SGHRS and CDR2 YFSETQ. The CDR3 is 14 residues long. V lost 0 bases and J 2 bases, leaving 9 bases between the germline ends. The CDR3 nucleotides are TGCGCCAGCAGCTTGGATCGGTCTGCCTACGAGCAGTACTTC. Protein product: CASSLDRSAYEQYF.

This chain's CDR3 is CASSSTSGNYEQYF. The CDR3 DNA sequence: TGCGCCAGCAGCTCTACTAGCGGGAACTACGAGCAGTACTTC. V and J are TRBV5-1 and TRBJ2-7; TRBD2 matches 10 bases. Looked up from germline, CDR1 is SGHRS and CDR2 is YFSETQ. The CDR3 extends over 14 amino acids. Trimming at V came to 3 bases and at J to 3 bases, leaving 3 bases not matched to a gene.

The V gene is TRBV7-2, the J gene TRBJ2-3; possibly TRBD1 for D (6 bases). V was clipped by 2 bases and J by 0 bases, with 9 bases between them. The germline gives CDR1 SGHTA, CDR2 FQGNSA. This CDR3 has 15 amino acids. Here the CDR3 DNA reads TGTGCCAGCAGCTTACACGGACAGAGCACAGATACGCAGTATTTT. Encoded protein: CASSLHGQSTDTQYF.

With respect to this clonotype: One base away lies a much larger clone, so this may be a sequencing read error. The V call is TRBV5-1, the J call TRBJ2-1; 7 bases map to TRBD2. This CDR3 has 14 amino acids. Germline V gene data show CDR1 as SGHRS and CDR2 as YFSETQ. The CDR3 region is CASSLAGGSNGQFF. CDR3 DNA: TGCGCTAGCAGCTTGGCCGGCGGGAGTAATGGGCAGTTCTTC.

This clonotype was seen at least ten times. The V call is TRBV5-1, the J call TRBJ2-3; TRBD2 matches at 12 bases. This CDR3 contains 15 residues. Losses at the gene ends were 4 bases for V and 7 bases for J; bases not matched to a gene: 7. CDR1 and CDR2 (germline): SGHRS, YFSETQ. The chain's CDR3 is CASSRTSGRTNTQYF. The DNA of the CDR3 is TGCGCCAGCAGCCGCACTAGCGGGAGGACCAATACGCAGTATTTT.

There are a few counts of this clonotype. The chain is built from TRBV15 and TRBJ1-1; D uncertain. The CDR3 loop spans 14 amino acids. Trimming left V 1 base short and J 5 bases short, with 11 bases between. Germline V lookup: CDR1 LNHNV, CDR2 YYDKDF (reference sequence). The CDR3 is CATSRVTPGTEAFF. The CDR3 DNA sequence: TGTGCCACCAGCAGAGTGACCCCGGGGACTGAAGCTTTCTTT.

This clonotype occurred a few times. A clone one base away is much larger, so this may be a read error. This chain joins TRBV4-2 and TRBJ2-1; D tentatively reads TRBD1 or TRBD2 (6 bases each). Germline values: CDR1 LGHNA, CDR2 YNFKEQ. The CDR3 has 14 residues. CDR3 DNA: TGTGCCAGCGGCCAAGAAGGGGGGACGGGTGAGCAGTTCTTC. Protein sequence: CASGQEGGTGEQFF.

The chain combines TRBV7-9 with TRBJ1-5, with a weak D call TRBD1 (5 bases). Germline V gene lookup returns CDR1 SEHNR and CDR2 FQNEAQ (reference sequence). V lost 3 bases and J 6 bases, leaving 12 bases between the germline ends. The CDR3 totals 14 residues. In DNA, the CDR3 is TGTGCCAGCAGCTTCGATGGGGGAGGTCAGCCCCAGCATTTT. Protein: CASSFDGGGQPQHF.

V is TRBV5-5 and J is TRBJ2-1; 16 bases match TRBD2. Trimming at V came to 4 bases and at J to 8 bases, leaving 21 bases not matched to a gene. The germline gives CDR1 SGHKS, CDR2 YYEKEE (reference sequence). This CDR3 is 21 amino acids long. The CDR3 here is CASSRLYVLGLAGGPMHEQFF. As DNA, the CDR3 is TGTGCCAGCAGCCGCCTATACGTACTGGGACTAGCGGGGGGGCCGATGCATGAGCAGTTCTTC.

The V and J genes are TRBV27 and TRBJ1-1, with D tentatively TRBD1 (6 bases). The germline V gene has CDR1 MNHEY and CDR2 SMNVEV (reference sequence). The CDR3 length is 16 residues. The V gene lost 5 bases and the J gene lost 6 bases, with 22 bases spanning the gap. CDR3 residues: CASSTSSGGGLAEAFF. The CDR3 DNA is TGTGCCAGCAGTACCTCTTCGGGGGGCGGCTTGGCTGAAGCTTTCTTT.

In regard to this clonotype: This may arise from a read error, as a much more abundant clone is one base away. The CDR3 bases are TGTGCCAGCAGCCTGGTTTACGACAATGAGCAGTTCTTC. Amino acids: CASSLVYDNEQFF. The gene calls are TRBV6-2 or TRBV6-3 and TRBJ2-1; D unresolved. V dropped 6 bases and J dropped 5 bases, with 11 bases sitting between them. Germline V gene data show CDR1 as MNHEY and CDR2 as SVGEGT. The CDR3 length is 13 residues.

As to this clonotype: Being one base from a much bigger clone, this may be a read error. This chain joins TRBV4-1 and TRBJ2-1, with D maybe TRBD2 (7 bases). CDR1 is MGHRA and CDR2 is YSYEKL in the germline V gene. Trimming stripped 3 bases from V and 2 bases from J, with 11 bases between. This CDR3 spans 15 amino acids. CDR3 nucleotide sequence: TGCGCCAGCAGCCATTGGCGGGGGCCCTACAATGAGCAGTTCTTC. It yields the protein CASSHWRGPYNEQFF.

This clonotype appeared many times. This sequence joins TRBV4-2 and TRBJ2-1; 9 bases map to TRBD2. The CDR3 loop spans 16 amino acids. In germline, CDR1 is LGHNA, CDR2 YNFKEQ. The J segment lost 3 bases and the V segment lost 6 bases, leaving 9 bases of the junction unmatched. CDR3 residues: CASSFTSSGSYNEQFF. The CDR3 DNA reads as TGTGCCAGCAGTTTTACTAGTAGCGGGAGCTACAATGAGCAGTTCTTC.

Turning to this clonotype: A read error may produce the germline difference seen at one junction end. The chain joins TRBV7-7 to TRBJ2-5, with TRBD2 matching over 11 bases. CDR3 length equals 14 residues. CDR1 is SSHAT and CDR2 is FNYEAQ in the germline V gene (reference sequence). CDR3 DNA sequence: TGTGCTAGCAGCTCAACTAGCGGGAGTGAGACCCAGTACTTC. Its protein product is CASSSTSGSETQYF.

This clonotype was seen repeatedly, ten times or more. This rearrangement joins TRBV5-1 to TRBJ2-1; D tentatively fits TRBD1 or TRBD2 (5 bases each). The CDR3 contains 15 residues. Looked up from germline, CDR1 is SGHRS and CDR2 is YFSETQ. Trimming pared 3 bases from V and 2 bases from J, leaving 12 bases between. CDR3: CASSSGTVTYNEQFF. The CDR3 DNA reads TGCGCCAGCAGCTCCGGGACGGTGACCTACAATGAGCAGTTCTTC.

This chain uses TRBV6-2 or TRBV6-3 with TRBJ2-7; D ambiguous. The ends were cut back, 2 bases at V and 1 base at J, with 9 bases in the middle. CDR1 and CDR2 (germline): MNHEY, SVGEGT. The CDR3 loop spans 14 amino acids. This chain's CDR3 is CASSYGGVSYEQYF. In nucleotides, the CDR3 is TGTGCCAGCAGTTACGGTGGGGTTTCCTACGAGCAGTACTTC.

Concerning this clonotype: An end of the junction does not agree with germline; a read error may underlie this. The chain links TRBV7-2 to TRBJ2-1; 8 nucleotides agree with TRBD1. This CDR3 region has 17 residues. Per germline, CDR1 SGHTA and CDR2 FQGNSA. The CDR3 DNA sequence: TGTGCCAACAGCTCCCAATCAGGGGGCCTTCCCTACAATGAGCGGTTCTTC. It yields the protein CANSSQSGGLPYNERFF.